Below, 29 T cell receptor beta chains from the same sample are listed, as sequenced in a study of human T cells and chemical hapten exposure. TCRdb ran MiXCR on the RACE reads and lists one entry per CDR3 protein. Of approximately 80,000 distinct CDR3 sequences listed, 8.5% to 12% are singletons. Noted time point: patch test 2, 6 weeks after DPC sensitization. Treatment defined: therapeutic diphenylcyclopropenone sensitization with weekly scalp DPC. Sample: whole blood, taken in connection with sensitization to the hapten diphenylcyclopropenone (DPC). The source is a woman aged 50 to 60 with alopecia areata. Some clones in this sample may be carry-over from other donors' samples.

The chain carries TRBV14 and TRBJ2-1, with 8 bases fitting TRBD2. J gave up 14 bases and V 3 bases, and 9 bases lay outside the gene matches. Looked up from germline, CDR1 is SGHDN and CDR2 is FVKESK. The CDR3 consists of 13 residues. The CDR3 DNA is TGTGCCAGCAGCCAGGGTTTGAGCGGGAGAAAGTTCTTC. This translates into CASSQGLSGRKFF.

This chain uses TRBV29-1 with TRBJ2-2; maybe TRBD1 (6 bases). Trimming took 7 bases from V and 3 from J, leaving 21 bases between them. This CDR3 is built from 16 residues. Germline CDR1 reads SQVTM; CDR2 reads ANQGSEA. The CDR3 bases are TGCAGCGCCACCCCGGGCCCAGGGGCGCACACCGGGGAGCTGTTTTTT. This codes for CSATPGPGAHTGELFF.

This clonotype has ten or more counts. The J gene is TRBJ1-2, the V gene TRBV14; D gene ambiguous. CDR3 length: 15 amino acids. CDR1 SGHDN and CDR2 FVKESK come from the germline V gene. V was clipped by 1 base and J by 1 base, with 10 bases between them. Written as DNA, the CDR3 is TGTGCCAGCAGCCAAGGATTGGGGTTTAACTATGGCTACACCTTC. As protein: CASSQGLGFNYGYTF.

This clonotype has a handful of counts. The chain employs TRBV4-2 and TRBJ2-3, with 7 positions matching TRBD1. The V gene end was trimmed by 4 bases and the J gene end by 4 bases; junction bases not matched to a gene: 2. Germline CDR1 and CDR2: LGHNA and YNFKEQ. The CDR3 is 13 residues long. Here the CDR3 DNA reads TGTGCCAGCAGCCGAGGACAGGCAGATACGCAGTATTTT. It codes for CASSRGQADTQYF.

This clonotype has at least ten counts. The V gene is TRBV11-3, the J gene TRBJ1-1; no reliable D call. From germline, CDR1 is SGHNT and CDR2 YENEEA. The V gene lost 6 bases and the J gene lost 4 bases, with 9 bases spanning the gap. The CDR3 loop spans 12 amino acids. CDR3 DNA: TGTGCCAGCAGAGGCGCCGGCACTGAAGCTTTCTTT. Translated, it gives CASRGAGTEAFF.

This clonotype was seen a handful of times. This rearrangement joins TRBV7-2 to TRBJ1-1, with a tentative D call TRBD1 (5 bases). The CDR3 totals 12 residues. Between the trimmed V and J ends, which lost 1 base and 7 bases, there was a span of 7 bases. In germline, CDR1 is SGHTA, CDR2 FQGNSA. The CDR3 region has the DNA TGTGCCAGCAGCTTAGGACAGCTTGAAGCTTTCTTT. It translates to CASSLGQLEAFF.

Many counts were recorded for this clonotype. The rearrangement uses TRBV5-5 and TRBJ2-7; 7 bases align to TRBD1. Germline-derived CDR1 and CDR2 are SGHKS and YYEKEE (reference sequence). J lost 0 bases, V lost 0 bases, and 6 bases had no gene match. The CDR3 totals 16 residues. The CDR3 region is CASSLAGTASSYEQYF. The DNA of the CDR3 is TGTGCCAGCAGCTTGGCCGGGACAGCTAGCTCCTACGAGCAGTACTTC.

Only a few counts were recorded for this clonotype. The V call is TRBV20-1, the J call TRBJ2-3; 11 bases fit TRBD2. V lost 6 bases to trimming and J lost 2 bases; unmatched junction nucleotides: 7. The germline CDR1 and CDR2 sequences are DFQATT and SNEGSKA (reference sequence). The CDR3 has 15 residues. The CDR3 nucleotides read TGCAGTGCGAGGCCGGGACTAGCGGTCACAGATACGCAGTATTTT. Protein: CSARPGLAVTDTQYF.

This clonotype was recorded many times. The chain carries TRBV30 and TRBJ1-1, with a tentative D call TRBD1 (6 bases). This CDR3 contains 13 residues. Trimming left V 3 bases short and J 0 bases short, with 8 bases between. Germline V gives CDR1 GTSNPN, CDR2 SVGIG (reference sequence). The chain's CDR3 is CAWSGTLNTEAFF. As DNA, the CDR3 is TGTGCCTGGAGCGGGACACTGAACACTGAAGCTTTCTTT.

Concerning this clonotype: This may be a read error: a much more frequent sequence differs by one nucleotide. The chain couples TRBV7-2 to TRBJ2-2, with 8 bases that match TRBD1. V shed 4 bases, J shed 3 bases, and the junction held 4 bases outside the gene matches. Germline CDR1 reads SGHTA; CDR2 reads FQGNSA. The CDR3 consists of 15 residues. The CDR3 DNA sequence: TGTGCCAGCAGCTGGCAGGGGGCGTACACCGGGGAGCTGTTTTTT. Encoded protein: CASSWQGAYTGELFF.

This clonotype was seen many times. CDR3 DNA sequence: TGTGCCAGCAGTGGGGATTCTGGAAACACCATATATTTT. Amino acid sequence: CASSGDSGNTIYF. The chain recombines TRBV2 with TRBJ1-3; no reliable D call. Looked up from germline, CDR1 is SNHLY and CDR2 is FYNNEI. This CDR3 spans 13 amino acids. V lost 4 bases and J lost 1, with 5 bases in between.

This clonotype was seen more than once but under ten times. The chain recombines TRBV3-1 with TRBJ1-1, with a weak D call TRBD1 (5 bases). The CDR3 runs to 15 residues. V dropped 3 bases and J dropped 0 bases, with 11 bases sitting between them. Germline V gene sequence: CDR1 LGHDT, CDR2 YNNKEL (reference sequence). The CDR3 loop reads CASSQNDRVNTEAFF. The DNA of the CDR3 is TGTGCCAGCAGCCAGAATGACAGAGTGAACACTGAAGCTTTCTTT.

The chain couples TRBV11-2 to TRBJ1-4, with TRBD1 identical over 7 bases. CDR1 is SGHAT and CDR2 is FQNNGV in the germline V gene. V gave up 5 bases and J gave up 8 bases; unmatched junction bases: 8. CDR3 length equals 14 residues. CDR3 coding DNA: TGTGCCAGCAGCCCGACAGGGACCGCCGAAAAACTGTTTTTT. Translating it yields CASSPTGTAEKLFF.

On this clonotype itself: An end of the junction does not agree with germline; a read error may underlie this. This rearrangement joins TRBV18 to TRBJ2-2; perhaps TRBD1 as D (6 bases). CDR1 and CDR2 (germline): KGHSH, LQKENI. The CDR3 is made up of 15 amino acids. The CDR3 nucleotides read TGTGCCAGCCCACCACAACAGGGTAACACCGGGGAGCTGTTTTTT. Its protein product is CASPPQQGNTGELFF.

The V gene is TRBV29-1, the J gene TRBJ2-3; a possible D gene is TRBD2 (5 bases). V was clipped by 7 bases and J by 1 base, with 12 bases between them. The CDR3 covers 13 residues. Germline CDR1 and CDR2: SQVTM and ANQGSEA. CDR3 sequence: CSADRGGTDTQYF. The CDR3 DNA reads as TGCAGCGCCGACCGGGGAGGCACAGATACGCAGTATTTT.

This clonotype was counted ten times or more. The rearrangement joins TRBV6-5 to TRBJ1-1; D call uncertain. The germline V gene has CDR1 MNHEY and CDR2 SVGAGI. Deletions cut 5 bases from V and 3 bases from J, with 10 bases between. The CDR3 covers 13 residues. Here the CDR3 reads CASSAWADTEAFF. DNA of the CDR3: TGTGCCAGCAGTGCCTGGGCCGACACTGAAGCTTTCTTT.

This clonotype showed up just a few times. In nucleotides, the CDR3 is TGCAGCGTTGGGGGCAGCTCCTACAATGAGCAGTTCTTC. Its translation: CSVGGSSYNEQFF. The chain has TRBV29-1 and TRBJ2-1; perhaps TRBD1 as D (5 bases). The V gene's germline CDR1 is SQVTM and CDR2 ANQGSEA. CDR3 length: 13 residues. V was pared by 4 bases and J by 0 bases, with 7 bases between.

This clonotype was counted ten times or more. The chain carries TRBV2 and TRBJ1-4; D is unresolved. This CDR3 contains 13 residues. Trimming shortened V by 10 bases and J by 8 bases, and 17 bases separated the two germline ends. The germline V gene encodes CDR1 SNHLY and CDR2 FYNNEI. The DNA of the CDR3 is TGTGCCACCAGAAGGGCGACACCGGAAAAACTGTTTTTT. Protein sequence: CATRRATPEKLFF.

There are a few counts of this clonotype. The chain combines TRBV20-1 with TRBJ2-7; the D gene is possibly TRBD2 (6 bases). This CDR3 has 13 residues. In germline, CDR1 is DFQATT, CDR2 SNEGSKA (reference sequence). Trimming removed 6 bases at V and 5 bases at J, with 17 bases between. CDR3 region: CSARKRVRDEQYF. In DNA, the CDR3 is TGCAGTGCCAGAAAGCGGGTCAGGGACGAGCAGTACTTC.

This clonotype was seen only a few times. The V gene is TRBV20-1, the J gene TRBJ2-1; D possibly corresponds to TRBD2 (6 bases). This CDR3 region has 14 residues. Trimming took off 3 bases at V and 6 bases at J, with 15 bases between the two ends. Per the germline V gene, CDR1 is DFQATT and CDR2 is SNEGSKA (reference sequence). Written as DNA, the CDR3 is TGCAGTGCTAGCACCCTGGGGAGGTTCAATGAGCAGTTCTTC. Translating gives CSASTLGRFNEQFF.

This clonotype has more than one count but fewer than ten. V and J are TRBV3-1 and TRBJ1-2, with D unresolved. CDR3 length: 12 amino acids. CDR1 is LGHDT, CDR2 YNNKEL, per germline (reference sequence). The germline V and J ends were trimmed by 2 bases and 0 bases, with 1 base remaining between them. CDR3 loop: CASSQPNYGYTF. CDR3 DNA: TGTGCCAGCAGCCAACCTAACTATGGCTACACCTTC.

This clonotype came up a few times. This chain uses TRBV4-1 with TRBJ2-3; possible D gene TRBD2, 5 bases. Germline V CDR1 and CDR2: MGHRA, YSYEKL. Trimming removed 1 base at V and 5 bases at J, with 10 bases between. The CDR3 is 14 amino acids. The CDR3 DNA is TGCGCCAGCAGCCAAGCTGTTAGCGTAGATACGCAGTATTTT. It is translated as CASSQAVSVDTQYF.

This clonotype was counted a few times. V usage is TRBV2 and J usage is TRBJ1-5; D is ambiguous. The CDR3 sequence is 15 residues long. Germline V CDR1 and CDR2: SNHLY, FYNNEI. Trimming removed 3 bases at V and 2 bases at J, with 11 bases between. The CDR3 coding sequence is TGTGCCAGCAGTGATCGGCGCCGGGGCAATCAGCCCCAGCATTTT. Protein sequence: CASSDRRRGNQPQHF.

This clonotype was seen ten or more times. The chain employs TRBV13 and TRBJ1-1, with 11 bases that match TRBD1. Germline assignment: CDR1 PRHDT and CDR2 FYEKMQ (reference sequence). The J segment lost 11 bases and the V segment lost 5 bases, leaving 13 bases of the junction unmatched. This CDR3 contains 15 residues. In DNA form, the CDR3 reads TGTGCCAGCAGCCCTTCCCTGGACAGGGGGCTCCGGGCTTTCTTT. This codes for CASSPSLDRGLRAFF. The full variable domain, rest sourced from reference TRBV13 and TRBJ1-1, is AAGVIQSPRHLIKEKRETATLKCYPIPRHDTVYWYQQGPGQDPQFLISFYEKMQSDKGSIPDRFSAQQFSDYHSELNMSSLELGDSALYFCASSPSLDRGLRAFFGQGTRLTVV.

This clonotype has a count of ten or more. CDR3 residues: CASSPGARNQPQHF. CDR3 nucleotides: TGTGCCAGCAGCCCGGGGGCCCGCAATCAGCCCCAGCATTTT. The chain has TRBV7-9 and TRBJ1-5; a possible D gene is TRBD1 (6 bases). CDR1 and CDR2 from the germline V gene are SEHNR and FQNEAQ (reference sequence). The CDR3 consists of 14 residues. V shed 5 bases and J shed 2 bases, with 10 bases lying between them.

This clonotype came up many times. The rearrangement uses TRBV28 and TRBJ2-2, with D unresolved. V lost 4 bases and J 5 bases, leaving 11 bases between the germline ends. CDR1 is MDHEN, CDR2 SYDVKM, per germline. This CDR3 has 14 residues. CDR3 bases: TGTGCCAGCAGTTCCCAGATACGGACCGGGGAGCTGTTTTTT. Translation gives CASSSQIRTGELFF.

This clonotype was observed at least ten times. The chain carries TRBV6-5 and TRBJ1-2, with TRBD1 identical over 8 bases. Germline loops: CDR1 MNHEY, CDR2 SVGAGI. This CDR3 is 14 amino acids long. J was trimmed by 6 bases and V by 7 bases; bases with no gene match: 10. CDR3 amino acids: CASILGPGGDGYTF. CDR3 nucleotides: TGTGCCAGCATTCTAGGCCCAGGGGGCGATGGCTACACCTTC.

This sequence joins TRBV20-1 and TRBJ1-2; maybe TRBD1 (6 bases). The V end was cut by 3 bases, the J end by 7 bases, with 18 bases between. This CDR3 has 14 amino acids. CDR1 is DFQATT and CDR2 is SNEGSKA in the germline V gene (reference sequence). The CDR3 nucleotides read TGCAGTGCTAGTGATGGACAGCGAGGGACTGGCTACACCTTC. Translating it yields CSASDGQRGTGYTF.

This clonotype was recorded a few times. J is TRBJ2-1 and V is TRBV28; 14 bases match TRBD2. Trimming removed 7 bases from V and 5 bases from J; junction bases left unmatched: 7. The CDR3 covers 16 residues. Germline CDR1 reads MDHEN; CDR2 reads SYDVKM. For the CDR3, the DNA is TGTGCCAGCAAACCCCCGGGACTAGCGGGAGACAATGAGCAGTTCTTC. It translates to CASKPPGLAGDNEQFF.